One and the same sample provided the 13 T cell receptor beta chains below, sequenced in a study of blood T cell repertoires in COVID-19. Sequencing was performed with immunoSEQ multiplex PCR; in TCRdb, only in-frame clones are kept and a portion is missing. The repertoire consists of a few hundred thousand clones, with 65% to 85% occurring once and the leading ten covering less than 8%. The sequenced sample consisted of PBMCs or T cells enriched from blood (not recorded which). These receptors all come from a woman in her thirties or forties with acute COVID-19.

This rearrangement joins TRBV19 to TRBJ1-2; D call uncertain. The CDR3 consists of 12 residues. The V gene's germline CDR1 is LNHDA and CDR2 SQIVND (reference sequence). V was clipped by 5 bases and J by 10 bases, with 14 bases between them. CDR3 in DNA: TGTGCCAGTAGTCACGTCGGGGTTGACTACACCTTC. This gives the protein CASSHVGVDYTF.

The chain uses TRBV5-4 and TRBJ1-1; D not certain. The germline CDR1 and CDR2 sequences are SGHNT and YYREEE (reference sequence). V was shortened by 1 base and J by 3 bases, with 7 bases between the two germline ends. The CDR3 is 13 amino acids. The CDR3 region has the DNA TGTGCCAGCAGCTTGCTACGGGACACTGAAGCTTTCTTT. This sequence encodes CASSLLRDTEAFF.

This clone was recorded once. V usage is TRBV3-1 (or the pseudogene TRBV3-2) and J usage is TRBJ1-2; D might be TRBD1 (6 bases). Germline V gene lookup returns CDR1 LGHDT and CDR2 YNNKEL (reference sequence). The V end was cut by 8 bases, the J end by 0 bases, with 19 bases between. The CDR3 covers 16 residues. The CDR3 DNA follows: TGTGCCAGCTCAGGCTGGACAGAATCTGCTAACTATGGCTACACCTTC. Protein product: CASSGWTESANYGYTF.

This chain uses TRBV5-1 with TRBJ1-3; D is perhaps TRBD1 (5 bases). V lost 4 bases, J lost 4 bases, and 15 bases lay in between. CDR3 size: 15 residues. Germline CDR1 reads SGHRS; CDR2 reads YFSETQ. The CDR3 spells CASSQTGRWGNTIYF. CDR3 coding DNA: TGCGCCAGCAGCCAAACAGGCCGGTGGGGAAACACCATATATTTT.

The chain recombines TRBV28 with TRBJ1-2; 8 nucleotides align to TRBD1. CDR3 length: 17 residues. J gave up 6 bases and V 7 bases, and 19 bases lay outside the gene matches. Looked up from germline, CDR1 is MDHEN and CDR2 is SYDVKM. CDR3 in amino acids: CASTLTRGQGAPDGYTF. The CDR3 nucleotides are TGTGCCAGCACCCTGACCAGGGGGCAGGGGGCGCCGGATGGCTACACCTTC.

The chain links TRBV18 to TRBJ1-5, with a weak D call TRBD1 (5 bases). The CDR3 has 16 residues. Germline-derived CDR1 and CDR2 are KGHSH and LQKENI. Trimming cost V 4 bases and J 2 bases, with 15 bases left between them. Here the CDR3 DNA reads TGTGCCAGCTCACGCACGGACCAGGGCGGCAATCAGCCCCAGCATTTT. It specifies CASSRTDQGGNQPQHF.

The chain employs TRBV5-3 and TRBJ1-1; D is unresolved. TRBV5-3 is marked as an open reading frame, function uncertain. V shed 1 base and J shed 4 bases, with 23 bases lying between them. This CDR3 is built from 18 residues. Written as DNA, the CDR3 is TGTGCCAGAAGCTTGCCCCCCTTTCAGGTCCCCGCACCCACTGAAGCTTTCTTT. Protein sequence: CARSLPPFQVPAPTEAFF.

The chain joins TRBV11-3 to TRBJ2-7; D call uncertain. The CDR3 runs to 13 residues. The V and J ends lost 0 bases and 2 bases respectively, with 5 bases between them. Germline CDR1 reads SGHNT; CDR2 reads YENEEA. The CDR3 here is CASSLEGTYEQYF. The CDR3 DNA reads as TGTGCCAGCAGCTTAGAGGGCACCTACGAGCAGTACTTC. Using reference TRBV11-3 and TRBJ2-7 for the parts outside the CDR3, the full variable domain is EAGVVQSPRYKIIEKKQPVAFWCNPISGHNTLYWYLQNLGQGPELLIRYENEEAVDDSQLPKDRFSAERLKGVDSTLKIQPAELGDSAVYLCASSLEGTYEQYFGPGTRLTVT.

The chain joins TRBV29-1 to TRBJ1-2, with D possibly TRBD1 on 6 matching bases. CDR1 SQVTM and CDR2 ANQGSEA come from the germline V gene. V was trimmed by 4 bases and J by 8 bases, leaving 14 bases between them. The CDR3 consists of 12 residues. The DNA for the CDR3 is TGCAGCGTTGTGCTGGGGGCGGCGGGCTACACCTTC. Its protein product is CSVVLGAAGYTF. Combining the CDR3 with reference TRBV29-1 and TRBJ1-2 gives the whole variable domain SAVISQKPSRDICQRGTSLTIQCQVDSQVTMMFWYRQQPGQSLTLIATANQGSEATYESGFVIDKFPISRPNLTFSTLTVSNMSPEDSSIYLCSVVLGAAGYTFGSGTRLTVV.

The DNA for the CDR3 is TGCAGCGTTGAACGAGGGCGCGCTAGCACAGATACGCAGTATTTT. Residues: CSVERGRASTDTQYF. The chain recombines TRBV29-1 with TRBJ2-3; a weak D match, TRBD2 (5 bases). Germline CDR1 and CDR2: SQVTM and ANQGSEA. V lost 2 bases and J lost 0, with 12 bases in between. CDR3 length: 15 amino acids.

This clone was found once. V usage is TRBV5-1 and J usage is TRBJ2-7; 7 bases map to TRBD1. Trimming took 2 bases from V and 1 from J; bases not matched to a gene: 3. The length of the CDR3 is 14 residues. Germline V lookup: CDR1 SGHRS, CDR2 YFSETQ. This CDR3 reads CASSLGGGSYEQYF. CDR3 bases: TGCGCCAGCAGCTTAGGGGGCGGATCCTACGAGCAGTACTTC.

This chain joins TRBV28 and TRBJ2-7, with 7 bases matching TRBD2. Germline V gene lookup returns CDR1 MDHEN and CDR2 SYDVKM. The CDR3 has 14 residues. The V gene end was trimmed by 6 bases and the J gene end by 2 bases; junction bases not matched to a gene: 7. Here the CDR3 reads CASSPLGGTYEQYF. In nucleotides, the CDR3 is TGTGCCAGCAGCCCCCTCGGGGGGACCTACGAGCAGTACTTC. Drawing the rest from reference TRBV28 and TRBJ2-7, the complete variable domain is DVKVTQSSRYLVKRTGEKVFLECVQDMDHENMFWYRQDPGLGLRLIYFSYDVKMKEKGDIPEGYSVSREKKERFSLILESASTNQTSMYLCASSPLGGTYEQYFGPGTRLTVT.

The chain carries TRBV11-2 and TRBJ2-7; 11 positions agree with TRBD2. Per the germline V gene, CDR1 is SGHAT and CDR2 is FQNNGV. The CDR3 is 16 residues long. J was trimmed by 4 bases and V by 5 bases; bases with no gene match: 10. The CDR3 DNA follows: TGTGCCAGCAGCCGAACTAGCGGGAGCAGCTTGTACGAGCAGTACTTC. It is translated as CASSRTSGSSLYEQYF.